A selection of T cell receptor beta chains follows, all from one sample in a study of T-cell reconstitution after alpha-beta-depleted transplantation in children. One entry per CDR3 protein, called by TCRdb with MiXCR from the PCR reads. The table shows about 980,000 distinct CDR3 sequences, with under 30% occurring only once. Sequenced here: PBMCs, mostly from graft donor cells, sampled 360 days after TCRalphabeta/CD19-depleted stem cell transplant. The receptors stem from a boy under three years old who had a stem cell transplant for SCID, so the T cells may come from the graft donor. The CDR3 runs from the conserved cysteine through the conserved F or W. Fields, in order: clone size, J gene, V gene, D gene, CDR3 DNA, CDR3 protein. D genes are given only for firm matches. Size is stated for part of the rows, as once, few or many counts, or as a class when the clone is expanded.

>few|TRBJ2-3|TRBV29-1|.
TGCAGCGTTGAAGATAGCGCCGCCAATACGCAGTATTTT
CSVEDSAANTQYF
>.|TRBJ2-5|TRBV12-3/TRBV12-4|.
TGTGCCAGCAGTTTCGTCTTCGGGGAGACCCAGTACTTC
CASSFVFGETQYF
>.|TRBJ2-3|TRBV5-1|.
TGCGCCAGCAGCCTGGGGGGGGCCTGGGCAGATACGCAGTATTTT
CASSLGGAWADTQYF
>.|TRBJ2-5|TRBV12-3/TRBV12-4|TRBD1
TGTGCCAGCAGTATACAGGGGGCGGGGTGGAAGAAAGAGACCCAGTACTTC
CASSIQGAGWKKETQYF
>.|TRBJ2-1|TRBV28|.
TGTGCCAGCAGTTTAGCGTTCGGCGGGGGCCCGCCCCAGCAGTTCTTC
CASSLAFGGGPPQQFF
>.|TRBJ1-1|TRBV6-5|.
TGTGCCAGCAGTTACACCCTTGCAGGGGCTTTGAACACTGAAGCTTTCTTT
CASSYTLAGALNTEAFF
>.|TRBJ2-1|TRBV29-1|TRBD1
TGCAGCACCCAGGGGACAGGGAGCAACTACAATGAGCAGTTCTTC
CSTQGTGSNYNEQFF
>few|TRBJ2-1|TRBV5-6|TRBD2
TGTGCCAGCAGCCCCCTCAGCGGGGGGGCCCACAATGAGCAGTTCTTC
CASSPLSGGAHNEQFF
>.|TRBJ2-7|TRBV5-1|.
TGCGCCAGCAGCTCTAGCAGGGCCCCATTCGAGCAGTACTTC
CASSSSRAPFEQYF
>.|TRBJ2-7|TRBV20-1|.
TGCAGTGCTGGGCAGACCTACGAGCAGTACTTC
CSAGQTYEQYF
>.|TRBJ2-3|TRBV20-1|.
TGCAGTGCTCAGAGGCCCGATCCGACCACAGATACGCAGTATTTT
CSAQRPDPTTDTQYF
>few|TRBJ2-7|TRBV12-3/TRBV12-4|.
TGTGCCAGCAGTCCTACTTCTCTCGAGCAGTACTTC
CASSPTSLEQYF
>few|TRBJ2-3|TRBV4-2|.
TGTGCCAGCAGCCAAGTAGTCCTAGGGGGGAGCACAGATACGCAGTATTTT
CASSQVVLGGSTDTQYF
>.|TRBJ2-3|TRBV7-3|.
TGTGCCAGCGGGCAAGGTAGCACAGATACGCAGTATTTT
CASGQGSTDTQYF
>few|TRBJ2-1|TRBV20-1|.
TGCAGTGCTAGAGATCTGAGAGCCATGTACAATGAGCAGTTCTTC
CSARDLRAMYNEQFF
>few|TRBJ1-3|TRBV4-3|.
TGCGCCAGCAGCCAAGATCGGGGTTTCAGAAACACCATATATTTT
CASSQDRGFRNTIYF
>.|TRBJ2-7|TRBV4-2|TRBD2
TGTGCCAGCGGCCTCGGGCTAGCGGGGGACCTCTACGAGCAGTACTTC
CASGLGLAGDLYEQYF
>.|TRBJ2-1|TRBV29-1|.
TGCAGCGGGAACCGACAGAGCACCTACAATGAGCAGTTCTTC
CSGNRQSTYNEQFF
>.|TRBJ2-5|TRBV19|.
TGTGCCAGTAGTATCGGCCCGGAGACCCAGTACTTC
CASSIGPETQYF
>.|TRBJ2-7|TRBV7-9|.
TGTGCCAGCAGCCCGTGGTCAGGGGGGGGCTACGAGCAGTACTTC
CASSPWSGGGYEQYF
>.|TRBJ2-6|TRBV5-1|.
TGCGCCAGCAGCCAGACCCTACCGGGATTCCTTTCATCGAGCTCTGGGGCCAACGTCCTGACTTTC
CASSQTLPGFLSSSSGANVLTF
>.|TRBJ2-2|TRBV4-1|TRBD1
TGCGCCAGCAGCCTGGTTACCACCAGGGGGTGGGACGGGGAGCTGTTTTTT
CASSLVTTRGWDGELFF
>.|TRBJ2-1|TRBV5-1|.
TGCGCCAGCAGGTCACGGCAGTCCCGACAATACAATGAGCAGTTCTTC
CASRSRQSRQYNEQFF
>few|TRBJ2-3|TRBV5-1|.
TGCGCCAGCAGCTTGGAGGTCCCCGAGGTGGATACGCAGTATTTT
CASSLEVPEVDTQYF
>once|TRBJ2-1|TRBV20-1|.
TGCAGTGCTAGAGATCTGGGTTACTCTTACAATGAGCAGTTCTTC
CSARDLGYSYNEQFF
>.|TRBJ2-1|TRBV20-1|.
TGCAGTGCTCCAGGAAACAGGGTAACCTCCTACAATGAGCAGTTCTTC
CSAPGNRVTSYNEQFF
>many|TRBJ2-1|TRBV15|.
TGTGCCACCAGCAGAGATATAGGAAATGAGCAGTTCTTC
CATSRDIGNEQFF
>.|TRBJ2-2|TRBV6-2/TRBV6-3|.
TGTGCCAGCAGTTCTAACGCGGCCGGGGAGCTGTTTTTT
CASSSNAAGELFF
>.|TRBJ2-1|TRBV5-1|TRBD2
TGCGCCAGCAGCTTACTAGCGGTCTCCAATGAGCAGTTCTTC
CASSLLAVSNEQFF
>.|TRBJ2-1|TRBV4-2|TRBD1
TGTGCCAGCAGCCGTCGACAGGGAAGGGGGAATGAGCAGTTCTTC
CASSRRQGRGNEQFF
>few|TRBJ2-5|TRBV29-1|.
TGCAGCGTTGAAGTCCAGCAAGAGACCCAGTACTTC
CSVEVQQETQYF
>few|TRBJ1-1|TRBV5-1|.
TGCGCCAGCAGCTTGGCCTTTCGGGACACTGAAGCTTTCTTT
CASSLAFRDTEAFF
>.|TRBJ2-5|TRBV12-3/TRBV12-4|TRBD2
TGTGCCAGCACCCTCATGGGCGGGGGGGCCTCAGGGACCCAGTACTTC
CASTLMGGGASGTQYF
>few|TRBJ2-3|TRBV9|TRBD1
TGTGCCAGCAGTACCTTCCAGGGGGGCACAGATACGCAGTATTTT
CASSTFQGGTDTQYF
>.|TRBJ2-4|TRBV25-1|TRBD1
TGTGCCAGCAGTGCGATTGGACAGGGGGTCAAAAACATTCAGTACTTC
CASSAIGQGVKNIQYF
>few|TRBJ1-1|TRBV20-1|.
TGCAGTGCCACAGACCGTCTCTGGGCTTTCTTT
CSATDRLWAFF
>.|TRBJ1-5|TRBV2|.
TGTGCCAGCAGGGCGGATTTCGGGGGCTGGGGTCAGCCCCAGCATTTT
CASRADFGGWGQPQHF
>.|TRBJ2-5|TRBV6-2/TRBV6-3|.
TGTGCCAGCAGTTTGACTATTGAGGAGACCCAGTACTTC
CASSLTIEETQYF
>.|TRBJ2-5|TRBV7-3|.
TGTGCCAGCAGCTCCCTTGGAGGGACCCAGTACTTC
CASSSLGGTQYF
>.|TRBJ1-2|TRBV12-5|.
TGTGCTAGTGGTTTGGGACTTGGGCAGGGCTACACCTTC
CASGLGLGQGYTF
>few|TRBJ2-3|TRBV20-1|TRBD2
TGCAGTGCCCTCCGGGGCGGGGGTACAGATACGCAGTATTTT
CSALRGGGTDTQYF
>few|TRBJ2-1|TRBV12-3/TRBV12-4|TRBD2
TGTGCCAGCAGTTTAGGGCTAGCGGGGGGGCCTCAGTTCTTC
CASSLGLAGGPQFF
>.|TRBJ1-1|TRBV4-1|.
TGCGCCAGCAGCCCCTATTTGATGGACTCTGAAGCTTTCTTT
CASSPYLMDSEAFF
>.|TRBJ2-3|TRBV7-9|TRBD1
TGTGCCAGCAGCTACCAGGGGGTAGTCCCCACAAATACGCAGTATTTT
CASSYQGVVPTNTQYF
>few|TRBJ2-5|TRBV20-1|.
TGCAGTGCTAGTGGTGGGGGGGCCGGAGAGACCCAGTACTTC
CSASGGGAGETQYF
>few|TRBJ2-7|TRBV7-9|TRBD1
TGTGCCAGCAGGTCGACAGGGTACGAGCAGTACTTC
CASRSTGYEQYF